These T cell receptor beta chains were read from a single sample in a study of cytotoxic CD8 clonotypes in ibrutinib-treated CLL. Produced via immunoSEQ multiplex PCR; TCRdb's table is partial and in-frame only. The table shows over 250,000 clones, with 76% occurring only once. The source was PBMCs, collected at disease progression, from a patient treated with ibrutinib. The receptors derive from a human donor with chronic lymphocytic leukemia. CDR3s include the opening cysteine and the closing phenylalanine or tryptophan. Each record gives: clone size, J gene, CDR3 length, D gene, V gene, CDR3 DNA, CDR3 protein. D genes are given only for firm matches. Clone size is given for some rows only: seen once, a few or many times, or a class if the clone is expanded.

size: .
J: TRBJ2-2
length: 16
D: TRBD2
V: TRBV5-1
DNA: TGCGCCAGCAGCCCAAGGACTAGCGCCGATTCCGGGGAGCTGTTTTTT
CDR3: CASSPRTSADSGELFF

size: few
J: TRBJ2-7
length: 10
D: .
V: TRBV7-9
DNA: TGTGCCAGCAGCCCATACGAGCAGTACTTC
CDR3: CASSPYEQYF

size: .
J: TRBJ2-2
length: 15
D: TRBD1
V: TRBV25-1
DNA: TGTGCCAGCAGTGCCCGGGACAGTATAAGCGGGGAGCTGTTTTTT
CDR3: CASSARDSISGELFF

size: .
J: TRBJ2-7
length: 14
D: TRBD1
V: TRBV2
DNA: TGTGCCAGCAGTTCCGGGACAGCTACCTACGAGCAGTACTTC
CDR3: CASSSGTATYEQYF

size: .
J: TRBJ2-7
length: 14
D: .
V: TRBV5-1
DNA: TGCGCCAGCAGCCCCTCATCGAACTCCTACGAGCAGTACTTC
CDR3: CASSPSSNSYEQYF

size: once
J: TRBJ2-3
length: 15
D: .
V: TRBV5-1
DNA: TGCGCCAGCAGCATGCCGGGACTCCTCACAGATACGCAGTATTTT
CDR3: CASSMPGLLTDTQYF

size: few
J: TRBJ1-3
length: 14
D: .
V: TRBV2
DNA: TGTGCCAGCAGTCCGGGGTTACCTGGAAACACCATATATTTT
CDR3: CASSPGLPGNTIYF

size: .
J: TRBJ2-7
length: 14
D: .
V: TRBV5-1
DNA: TGCGCCAGCAGCCCCGCTGGCCCGACCTACGAGCAGTACTTC
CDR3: CASSPAGPTYEQYF

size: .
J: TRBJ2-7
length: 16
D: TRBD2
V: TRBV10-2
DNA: TGCGCCAGCAGTGAGTCGGGGGGACTAGCGGGGATCGAGCAGTACTTC
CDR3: CASSESGGLAGIEQYF

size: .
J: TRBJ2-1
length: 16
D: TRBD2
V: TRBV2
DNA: TGTGCCAGCAGTGGGCCGGGGACTAGCGGCTACAATGAGCAGTTCTTC
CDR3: CASSGPGTSGYNEQFF

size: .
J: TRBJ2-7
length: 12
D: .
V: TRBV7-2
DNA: TGTGCCAGCAGCTTACTCACCGGCGAGCAGTACTTC
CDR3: CASSLLTGEQYF